This is a list of T cell receptor beta chains from one sample in a study of quantifying T cell responses using KT2 cells. Via MiXCR, TCRdb re-called the UMI-ligation and nested PCR reads, giving one row per CDR3 protein. Here the sample spans approximately 57,000 distinct CDR3 sequences, roughly an eighth being singletons. The sequencing input was PBMCs spiked with cells of the T cell clone KT2. These receptors all stem from a human donor. The CDR3 runs from the conserved cysteine through the conserved F or W. Each record gives: D gene, clone size, V gene, J gene, CDR3 DNA, CDR3 protein. The D gene is left open where the match is weak. Size tells how often a clone was seen (once, few, many) or the class of an expanded clone, and some rows leave it out.

-	-	TRBV27	TRBJ1-1	TGTGCCAGCTATCCGGGACTCATGAACACTGAAGCTTTCTTT	CASYPGLMNTEAFF
TRBD2	few	TRBV4-1	TRBJ2-1	TGCGCCAGCAGCCAAAGGGGGACTAGCGGAGAAGGGGATGAGCAGTTCTTC	CASSQRGTSGEGDEQFF
-	few	TRBV7-9	TRBJ2-7	TGTGCCCTCCAGCCATTGGAGGGCGGCCCGACCTCCTACGAGCAGTACTTC	CALQPLEGGPTSYEQYF
TRBD2	few	TRBV6-6	TRBJ2-7	TGTGCCAGCAGTTACTGGACTAGCGGACCCTACGAGCAGTACTTC	CASSYWTSGPYEQYF
-	-	TRBV28	TRBJ2-5	TGTGCCAGCCTAAGGTCCCTAGCCATATTCGGGAAGCAAGAGACCCAGTACTTC	CASLRSLAIFGKQETQYF
-	-	TRBV11-2	TRBJ2-1	TGTGCCAGCAGCTTAAAAGGCCCCTACAATGAGCAGTTCTTC	CASSLKGPYNEQFF
-	-	TRBV12-3/TRBV12-4	TRBJ1-1	TGTGCCAGCAGTACTCCGGGACAAGGTGAAGCTTTCTTT	CASSTPGQGEAFF
TRBD1	-	TRBV15	TRBJ1-1	TGTGCCACCAGCAGAGATCACAGGGGGACGAACACTGAAGCTTTCTTT	CATSRDHRGTNTEAFF
-	few	TRBV7-2	TRBJ1-6	TGTGCCAGCAGCTTCACCCAGTCACCCCTCCACTTT	CASSFTQSPLHF
TRBD2	few	TRBV20-1	TRBJ2-7	TGCAGTGCTCGGACTAGCGGGACCATTTACGAGCAGTACTTC	CSARTSGTIYEQYF
-	few	TRBV4-1	TRBJ1-4	TGCGCCAGCAGCCAGGCTTACGGAGGTGAAAAACTGTTTTTT	CASSQAYGGEKLFF
TRBD1	-	TRBV6-5	TRBJ1-2	TGTGCCAGCAAGAGGGGGCGCCTCTATGGCTACACCTTC	CASKRGRLYGYTF
-	-	TRBV15	TRBJ2-2	TGTGCCACCAGCAGTTGGAGAGCGGACACCGGGGAGCTGTTTTTT	CATSSWRADTGELFF
-	many	TRBV20-1	TRBJ1-6	TGCAGTGCTAGTATAGGGGAGGGCCAGTCTTCACCCCTCCACTTT	CSASIGEGQSSPLHF
-	medium-sized	TRBV6-4	TRBJ2-1	TGTGCCAGCAGCGCGGGACTTGAAGGCCCCAATGAGCAGTTCTTC	CASSAGLEGPNEQFF
-	few	TRBV6-6	TRBJ1-5	TGTGCCAGCAGTTACCCCCCCCGGGACATAAACGCCCCGTTAAATCAGCCCCAGCATTTT	CASSYPPRDINAPLNQPQHF
-	many	TRBV6-4	TRBJ2-2	TGTGCCAGCAGTGAGCGGGGTGACACCGGGGAGCTGTTTTTT	CASSERGDTGELFF
-	-	TRBV24-1	TRBJ2-4	TGTGCCACCAGTGACGCAGCGGCAGCCAAAAACATTCAGTACTTC	CATSDAAAAKNIQYF
-	many	TRBV29-1	TRBJ1-1	TGCAGCGTTGATACCTGGACTGAAGCTTTCTTT	CSVDTWTEAFF
-	-	TRBV29-1	TRBJ2-1	TGCAGCGTTGAAGGCGGGCTCTACAATGAGCAGTTCTTC	CSVEGGLYNEQFF
-	few	TRBV19	TRBJ2-1	TGTGCCAGTAGTACGAGACACGGCTCCATCCTATTATACAATGAGCAGTTCTTC	CASSTRHGSILLYNEQFF
TRBD2	many	TRBV7-2	TRBJ2-7	TGTGCCAGCAGCACCGGGACTAGCGGGGGCGAGCAGTACTTC	CASSTGTSGGEQYF
-	few	TRBV6-1	TRBJ2-3	TGTGCCAGCCTTAGCGGAGCAGGCACAGATACGCAGTATTTT	CASLSGAGTDTQYF